Listed below are T cell receptor beta chains from one sample, sequenced in a study of graft-versus-host responses after intestinal transplantation. Sequencing used immunoSEQ multiplex PCR; TCRdb keeps in-frame clones, though not all of them. Of around 89,000 clones in the sample, about 90% were seen once. Their antigens are not known. The source material was unstimulated CD8+ T cells sorted from spleen or lymph node cells, sampled before transplant. These receptors were collected from a human donor who was the organ donor for an intestinal transplant. The CDR3 runs from the conserved cysteine through the conserved F or W. A D gene is named only where the DNA matches it firmly.

>TRBV7-9|TRBJ2-1|15|TRBD1
CASSVSGTGGHEQFF
TGTGCCAGCAGCGTCTCCGGGACAGGGGGCCATGAGCAGTTCTTC
>TRBV7-9|TRBJ1-1|13|-
CASSLAGAGEAFF
TGTGCCAGCAGCTTAGCGGGGGCGGGTGAAGCTTTCTTT
>TRBV11-2|TRBJ2-1|16|-
CASSLISGGTYNEQFF
TGTGCCAGCAGCTTAATTTCGGGGGGCACCTACAATGAGCAGTTCTTC
>TRBV7-3|TRBJ1-2|13|-
CASSLNPGVGYTF
TGTGCCAGCAGCTTAAATCCAGGGGTGGGCTACACCTTC
>TRBV7-9|TRBJ2-1|16|-
CASSLVRSSGSDEQFF
TGTGCCAGCAGCTTAGTACGGTCGTCGGGGTCGGATGAGCAGTTCTTC
>TRBV19|TRBJ2-1|15|-
CASSIGDSSYNEQFF
TGTGCCAGTAGTATCGGAGACAGCTCCTACAATGAGCAGTTCTTC
>TRBV19|TRBJ1-1|16|-
CASSLGYGGMNTEAFF
TGTGCCAGTAGCCTAGGATACGGAGGGATGAACACTGAAGCTTTCTTT
>TRBV29-1|TRBJ2-1|14|TRBD2
CSLWGAGLYNEQFF
TGCAGCCTTTGGGGAGCGGGGTTGTACAATGAGCAGTTCTTC
>TRBV19|TRBJ1-1|14|TRBD1
CASSRQGWGTEAFF
TGTGCCAGTAGCCGACAGGGATGGGGCACTGAAGCTTTCTTT
>TRBV28|TRBJ2-5|13|TRBD2
CASRRTSWETQYF
TGTGCCAGCAGAAGGACTAGTTGGGAGACCCAGTACTTC
>TRBV9|TRBJ2-5|15|TRBD2
CASSPGTSGGETQYF
TGTGCCAGCAGCCCCGGGACTAGCGGGGGAGAGACCCAGTACTTC
>TRBV19|TRBJ1-2|12|-
CAGGDSPRGYTF
TGTGCCGGTGGCGACAGCCCCCGGGGCTACACCTTC
>TRBV4-1|TRBJ2-2|16|TRBD2
CASSPLGGVGTGELFF
TGCGCCAGCAGCCCGCTGGGAGGGGTGGGCACCGGGGAGCTGTTTTTT